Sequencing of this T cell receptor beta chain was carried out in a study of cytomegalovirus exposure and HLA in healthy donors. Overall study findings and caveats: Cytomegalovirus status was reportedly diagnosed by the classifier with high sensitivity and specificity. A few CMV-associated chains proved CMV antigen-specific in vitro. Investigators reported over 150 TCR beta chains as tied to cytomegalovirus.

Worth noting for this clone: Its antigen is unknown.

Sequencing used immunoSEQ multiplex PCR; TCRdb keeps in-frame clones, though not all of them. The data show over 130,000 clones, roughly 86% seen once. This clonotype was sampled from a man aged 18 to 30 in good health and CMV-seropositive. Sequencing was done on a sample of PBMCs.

The CDR3 nucleotides are TGCGCCAGCAGCCATCCCCAGGGTAATGAGCAGTTCTTC. This gives the protein CASSHPQGNEQFF. V is TRBV4-1 and J is TRBJ2-1; possible D gene TRBD1, 5 bases. Germline V gene sequence: CDR1 MGHRA, CDR2 YSYEKL. The CDR3 covers 13 residues. V was clipped by 3 bases and J by 7 bases, with 10 bases between them.